This entry describes one T cell receptor beta chain. The data were obtained in a study of CD4 T cells in relation to SARS-CoV-2 and coronaviruses. The method was immunoSEQ multiplex PCR; TCRdb's version includes in-frame clones alone and lacks a portion of them. Altogether about 55,000 clones are present, approximately 90% being singletons, with the ten largest covering more than 1.1%. Trimming took 4 bases from V and 1 from J, leaving 20 bases between them. The CDR3 is made up of 17 amino acids. Germline CDR1 SGHRS, CDR2 YFSETQ. Unexposed donor CD4+ T cells date from about 2010-2018, before the COVID-19 pandemic.

Sequenced input: memory CD4+ T cells from PBMCs. The chain carries TRBV5-1 and TRBJ2-5; TRBD1 or TRBD2 may be the D gene (7 bases each). This TCR was sampled from a human donor in good health. Here the CDR3 DNA reads TGCGCCAGCAGCCGGGGGAGACAGGGAGGGCTCCAAGAGACCCAGTACTTC. This encodes CASSRGRQGGLQETQYF.